These T cell receptor beta chains were read from a single sample in a study of cytomegalovirus exposure and HLA in healthy donors. Sequencing was performed with immunoSEQ multiplex PCR; in TCRdb, only in-frame clones are kept and a portion is missing. Of approximately 77,000 clones listed, 78% were seen once; the top ten hold around 4.5%. The sequencing sample was made of PBMCs. The receptors were gathered from a man in his forties in good health and CMV-seronegative. Each CDR3 is given with its conserved first and last residue. D genes are given only for firm matches. Rows give clone size only sometimes, using once, few, many, or a class for an expanded clone.

abundance | j_gene | v_gene | d_gene | CDR3nt | CDR3aa
- | TRBJ1-2 | TRBV7-9 | TRBD1 | TGTGCCAGCAGCTTAGAGACAGGGAGATTCTTCTATGGCTACACCTTC | CASSLETGRFFYGYTF
- | TRBJ2-1 | TRBV5-8 | TRBD2 | TGTGCCAGCAGCTCCGGGACTACGCAGAATACAATGAGGCAGTTCTTC | CASSSGTTQNTMRQFF
- | TRBJ1-5 | TRBV28 | - | TGTGCCAGCAGTTTGTGGACGGCTAGCAAGCCCCAGCATTTT | CASSLWTASKPQHF
- | TRBJ2-7 | TRBV6-5 | TRBD2 | TGTGCCAGCAGCCCCTGGGGAGGGCAGGGCTACGAGCAGTACTTC | CASSPWGGQGYEQYF
- | TRBJ1-4 | TRBV28 | TRBD1 | TGTGCCAGCATCCGGGACAGGGGACTCGGGGGGGAAAAACTGTTTTTT | CASIRDRGLGGEKLFF
- | TRBJ2-7 | TRBV29-1 | TRBD2 | TGCAGCGTTGCTAGCGGGTTCTACGAGCAGTACTTC | CSVASGFYEQYF
- | TRBJ1-1 | TRBV10-3 | TRBD1 | TGTGCCATCAGTGAGGACGGACAGGGAACGACTGAAGCTTTCTTT | CAISEDGQGTTEAFF
- | TRBJ1-2 | TRBV9 | TRBD1 | TGTGCCAGCAGCGTAAATCCGGGACAGATGTATGGCTACACCTTC | CASSVNPGQMYGYTF
- | TRBJ2-1 | TRBV6-6 | TRBD2 | TGTGCCAGCACTCAACTAGCGGGGGTTAATGAGCAGTTCTTC | CASTQLAGVNEQFF
once | TRBJ1-1 | TRBV28 | - | TGTGCCAGCAGTTTAGTCCAGGGCTGGACTGAAGCTTTCTTT | CASSLVQGWTEAFF
- | TRBJ2-3 | TRBV5-8 | TRBD2 | TGTGCCAGCAGCTTTGGATGGATGGGACTAGCGGGAATAGCTACAGATACGCAGTATTTT | CASSFGWMGLAGIATDTQYF
- | TRBJ2-2 | TRBV2 | TRBD1 | TGTGCCAGCAGTGTGAGGACAGGACAATATAACACCGGGGAGCTGTTTTTT | CASSVRTGQYNTGELFF
- | TRBJ1-5 | TRBV12-5 | - | TGTGCTAGTGGTTCCAGCAGGGCTGTTCAGCCCCAGCATTTT | CASGSSRAVQPQHF
- | TRBJ2-1 | TRBV2 | TRBD2 | TGTGCCAGCAGGGGGACTAGCGGGAGCTACAATGAGCAGTTCTTC | CASRGTSGSYNEQFF
- | TRBJ2-3 | TRBV2 | TRBD1 | TGTGCCAGCAGTAACACAGGGGGGTGGACAGATACGCAGTATTTT | CASSNTGGWTDTQYF
- | TRBJ2-7 | TRBV7-2 | TRBD2 | TGTGCCAGCAGCTTAGAGGGACTAGCGGCCTACGAGCAGTACTTC | CASSLEGLAAYEQYF
- | TRBJ2-2 | TRBV10-1 | - | TGCGCCAGCAGTGGCGGCCGGCAGGGGAACACCGGGGAGCTGTTTTTT | CASSGGRQGNTGELFF
- | TRBJ2-2 | TRBV10-2 | - | TGCGCCAGCAAGGGGCTAGCGAACACCGGGGAGCTGTTTTTT | CASKGLANTGELFF
- | TRBJ1-2 | TRBV6-1 | TRBD1 | TGTGCCAGCAGTGGGGCAGGGGGCGTCTATGGCTACACCTTC | CASSGAGGVYGYTF
- | TRBJ2-7 | TRBV2 | TRBD1 | TGTGCCAGCCGTCGGGAGACAGGGGGCAACGAGCAGTACTTC | CASRRETGGNEQYF
- | TRBJ2-3 | TRBV5-4 | - | TGTGCCAGCAGCGTCCAGGGATTGGAAGGTACGCAGTATTTT | CASSVQGLEGTQYF
few | TRBJ2-5 | TRBV7-9 | TRBD1 | TGTGCCAGCAGCTTAGACAGGGGCCAAGAGACCCAGTACTTC | CASSLDRGQETQYF